The clone carrying this T cell receptor (beta chain) showed up just once. The sample comes from a study of blood T cell repertoires in COVID-19. Study-level background: Donors in the United States, Italy and Spain gave samples during acute or convalescent COVID-19.

The protocol was immunoSEQ multiplex PCR, while the TCRdb copy is restricted to in-frame clones and leaves out a portion. Of approximately 230,000 clones listed, nearly 90% were seen once; the top ten hold 3% to 3.5%. Sequenced material: peripheral blood. This TCR came from a man aged 18 to 30 with active or convalescent COVID-19.

The CDR3 DNA is TGTGCCAGCAGCCAAGAACCCAGGAACTATGGCTACACCTTC. Translation: CASSQEPRNYGYTF. This rearrangement joins TRBV3-1 (or the pseudogene TRBV3-2) to TRBJ1-2; D unresolved. Germline-derived CDR1 and CDR2 are LGHDT and YNNKEL (reference sequence). V was shortened by 0 bases and J by 2 bases, with 7 bases between the two germline ends. The CDR3 contains 14 residues.